One and the same sample provided the 26 T cell receptor beta chains below, sequenced in a study of T-cell reconstitution after alpha-beta-depleted transplantation in children. The library targeted TCRbeta and was prepared with unique molecular identifiers. MiXCR was run by TCRdb on the PCR reads, yielding one entry per CDR3 protein. The table has over 550,000 distinct CDR3 sequences, more than 9% seen once; the top ten hold about 4%. The sample in question was PBMCs from the stem cell graft donor, obtained from the stem cell graft. The source of these receptors is a human donor who donated a stem cell graft to a child with acute myeloid leukemia.

This clonotype was seen repeatedly, ten times or more. V gene TRBV5-1 combines with J gene TRBJ2-5; D unclear. The CDR3 loop spans 14 amino acids. Trimming stripped 0 bases from V and 0 bases from J, with 6 bases between. Looked up from germline, CDR1 is SGHRS and CDR2 is YFSETQ. Here the CDR3 reads CASSLAGYQETQYF. The CDR3 DNA follows: TGCGCCAGCAGCTTGGCAGGCTACCAAGAGACCCAGTACTTC.

This clonotype was counted at least ten times. J is TRBJ2-1 and V is TRBV4-3; 7 bases line up with TRBD2. The CDR3 totals 17 residues. The germline CDR1 and CDR2 sequences are LGHNA and YSLEER. Losses at the gene ends were 0 bases for V and 4 bases for J; bases not matched to a gene: 9. In nucleotides, the CDR3 is TGCGCCAGCAGCCAAGATAGGCGGGGAGGGTGGTACAATGAGCAGTTCTTC. It specifies CASSQDRRGGWYNEQFF.

This clonotype was observed a handful of times. The chain carries TRBV20-1 and TRBJ2-7; 7 nucleotides align to TRBD1. With 5 bases clipped from V and 4 bases from J, the junction kept 14 bases outside the gene matches. This CDR3 comprises 15 residues. The V gene's germline CDR1 is DFQATT and CDR2 SNEGSKA (reference sequence). CDR3 region: CSAAEPRGQGYEQYF. CDR3 coding DNA: TGCAGTGCTGCCGAACCGAGGGGGCAGGGGTACGAGCAGTACTTC.

The genes are TRBV12-3 or TRBV12-4 and TRBJ2-3; 7 bases are shared with TRBD2. J gave up 9 bases and V 3 bases, and 3 bases lay outside the gene matches. CDR3 size: 12 residues. The CDR3 here is CASSFARGTQYF. The CDR3 coding sequence is TGTGCCAGCAGTTTTGCGCGGGGGACGCAGTATTTT.

This clonotype showed up many times. The V call is TRBV29-1, the J call TRBJ2-2; possible D gene TRBD1, 5 bases. CDR3 length: 13 amino acids. Trimming pared 2 bases from V and 1 base from J, leaving 5 bases between. Germline V gene lookup returns CDR1 SQVTM and CDR2 ANQGSEA. The CDR3 DNA is TGCAGCGTTGAACAGGGGAACACCGGGGAGCTGTTTTTT. Its translation: CSVEQGNTGELFF.

This clonotype was detected a few times. This chain links TRBV20-1 with TRBJ2-7; maybe TRBD1 (5 bases). Germline CDR1 is DFQATT and CDR2 is SNEGSKA (reference sequence). The V and J ends lost 0 bases and 3 bases respectively, with 9 bases between them. The CDR3 is made up of 13 amino acids. DNA for the CDR3: TGCAGTGCTAGAGATCTTGACAGCTACGAGCAGTACTTC. Protein sequence: CSARDLDSYEQYF.

The V gene is TRBV2, the J gene TRBJ1-2; D gene unclear. There are 14 residues in the CDR3. With 3 bases removed from V and 7 bases from J, the gap between germline ends came to 15 bases. Germline CDR1 and CDR2: SNHLY and FYNNEI. Written as DNA, the CDR3 is TGTGCCAGCAGTGAGACGGCCAGTTTCTCTGGCTACACCTTC. Protein: CASSETASFSGYTF.

The gene calls are TRBV12-3 or TRBV12-4 and TRBJ2-7; 9 nucleotides agree with TRBD1. This CDR3 contains 14 residues. The ends lost 5 bases at V and 6 bases at J; junction bases unmatched: 8. CDR3 DNA: TGTGCCAGCAGTCACGGGACAGGGAAGGCCGAGCAGTACTTC. Amino acid sequence: CASSHGTGKAEQYF.

This chain joins TRBV9 and TRBJ1-1; 7 nucleotides match TRBD1. Germline loops: CDR1 SGDLS, CDR2 YYNGEE. V was pared by 5 bases and J by 1 base, with 11 bases of the junction left unmatched. The CDR3 contains 16 residues. CDR3 nucleotides: TGTGCCAGCAGGGCATTCTTGACAGGGCCGAACACTGAAGCTTTCTTT. Encoded protein: CASRAFLTGPNTEAFF.

This clonotype was seen more than once but under ten times. The genes are TRBV12-3 or TRBV12-4 and TRBJ2-1; D tentatively fits TRBD1 or TRBD2 (5 bases each). The CDR3 is 15 amino acids. Between the trimmed V and J ends, which lost 4 bases and 8 bases, there was a span of 18 bases. CDR3 coding DNA: TGTGCCAGCAGTTACGGGACCCCCGGACGGGATGAGCAGTTCTTC. It specifies CASSYGTPGRDEQFF.

This clonotype has at least ten counts. The chain links TRBV9 to TRBJ2-1, with 7 bases aligning to TRBD2. The germline V gene has CDR1 SGDLS and CDR2 YYNGEE. J gave up 7 bases and V 0 bases, and 1 base lay outside the gene matches. CDR3 length equals 13 residues. CDR3 protein: CASSVGAGNEQFF. In nucleotides, the CDR3 is TGTGCCAGCAGCGTAGGAGCGGGGAATGAGCAGTTCTTC.

This clonotype was seen only a few times. The CDR3 DNA sequence: TGTGCCAGCAGTTTCGTGGGAGGGGGGTACAATGAGCAGTTCTTC. Amino acids: CASSFVGGGYNEQFF. This chain joins TRBV27 and TRBJ2-1; tentatively, D is TRBD2 (7 bases). The CDR3 covers 15 residues. V was trimmed by 3 bases and J by 4 bases, leaving 13 bases between them. Germline lookup yields CDR1 MNHEY and CDR2 SMNVEV (reference sequence).

The chain carries TRBV4-3 and TRBJ2-6; 9 nucleotides agree with TRBD1. With V trimmed by 0 bases and J by 2 bases, 2 bases remained unmatched. The CDR3 length is 17 residues. Germline V gene data show CDR1 as LGHNA and CDR2 as YSLEER. In DNA, the CDR3 is TGCGCCAGCAGCCAAGAACAGGGGGCTGCTGGGGCCAACGTCCTGACTTTC. Amino acid sequence: CASSQEQGAAGANVLTF.

This clonotype has a handful of counts. The genes are TRBV6-1 and TRBJ2-1; 14 positions agree with TRBD2. CDR1 is MNHNS and CDR2 is SASEGT in the germline V gene. The CDR3 spans 19 residues. The trim removed 4 bases at V and 8 bases at J, leaving 16 bases unmatched. The DNA of the CDR3 is TGTGCCAGCAGTGGGGAGGGACAGGTCCGACTAGCGGGAGGGCATGAGCAGTTCTTC. Its protein product is CASSGEGQVRLAGGHEQFF.

This clonotype was detected a few times. The chain employs TRBV29-1 and TRBJ2-5, with D perhaps given as TRBD1 or TRBD2 (6 bases each). V shed 8 bases and J shed 2 bases, with 12 bases lying between them. Germline V gives CDR1 SQVTM, CDR2 ANQGSEA. The CDR3 loop spans 12 amino acids. The CDR3 region is CSSRRGQETQYF. DNA of the CDR3: TGCAGCTCGCGGAGGGGGCAAGAGACCCAGTACTTC.

This clonotype has ten or more counts. The chain links TRBV24-1 to TRBJ2-1; D gene unclear. The CDR3 is 11 residues long. CDR1 and CDR2 (germline): KGHDR, SFDVKD. V lost 6 bases, J lost 9 bases, and 8 bases lay in between. The CDR3 loop is CATSTPTEQFF. The CDR3 nucleotides are TGTGCCACCAGTACCCCCACTGAGCAGTTCTTC.

There are many counts of this clonotype. The chain recombines TRBV12-3 or TRBV12-4 with TRBJ1-5; D may be TRBD1 (5 bases). The V gene lost 3 bases and the J gene lost 1 base, with 10 bases spanning the gap. The CDR3 contains 15 residues. CDR3 loop: CASSLGGFSNQPQHF. DNA for the CDR3: TGTGCCAGCAGTTTGGGGGGGTTCAGCAATCAGCCCCAGCATTTT.

This clonotype appeared a few times. The CDR3 nucleotides read TGTGCCAGCAGCCGGCGGGAGGGCCAAGAGACCCAGTACTTC. It yields the protein CASSRREGQETQYF. The V gene is TRBV11-2, the J gene TRBJ2-5; 9 nucleotides align to TRBD2. Germline V gene sequence: CDR1 SGHAT, CDR2 FQNNGV. CDR3 length: 14 amino acids. The trim removed 5 bases at V and 1 base at J, leaving 2 bases unmatched. Drawing the rest from reference TRBV11-2 and TRBJ2-5, the complete variable domain is EAGVAQSPRYKIIEKRQSVAFWCNPISGHATLYWYQQILGQGPKLLIQFQNNGVVDDSQLPKDRFSAERLKGVDSTLKIQPAKLEDSAVYLCASSRREGQETQYFGPGTRLLVL.

This chain connects TRBV12-3 or TRBV12-4 to TRBJ2-4, with D maybe TRBD2 (5 bases). The CDR3 runs 14 residues. The V end was cut by 7 bases, the J end by 3 bases, with 13 bases between. The CDR3 here is CASNRGFGKNIQYF. CDR3 sequence (DNA): TGTGCCAGCAACCGCGGGTTCGGCAAAAACATTCAGTACTTC.

This clonotype was found many times. This rearrangement joins TRBV27 to TRBJ2-3; 12 bases are a match to TRBD2. Germline V lookup: CDR1 MNHEY, CDR2 SMNVEV (reference sequence). V shed 1 base, J shed 0 bases, and the junction held 8 bases outside the gene matches. The CDR3 has 19 amino acids. The CDR3 reads CASSLWTSGKRGSTDTQYF. CDR3 DNA sequence: TGTGCCAGCAGTTTATGGACTAGCGGGAAAAGGGGTAGCACAGATACGCAGTATTTT.

This clonotype was counted many times. The chain joins TRBV25-1 to TRBJ2-7; 9 positions agree with TRBD1. Per the germline V gene, CDR1 is MGHDK and CDR2 is SYGVNS. The CDR3 has 14 residues. The V segment lost 3 bases and the J segment 4 bases; nucleotides outside the gene matches: 4. In DNA, the CDR3 is TGTGCCAGCAGTGACCCCGGACAGGGGTACGAGCAGTACTTC. It yields the protein CASSDPGQGYEQYF.

This sequence joins TRBV7-6 and TRBJ2-7; TRBD2 agrees at 9 bases. CDR3 length: 15 residues. Losses at the gene ends were 1 base for V and 2 bases for J; bases not matched to a gene: 3. From germline, CDR1 is SGHVS and CDR2 FNYEAQ. The CDR3 nucleotides are TGTGCCAGCAGCTTAGATGCTAGCGGGGCCTACGAGCAGTACTTC. The encoded protein is CASSLDASGAYEQYF.

This clonotype was seen a handful of times. V gene TRBV11-1 combines with J gene TRBJ2-6, with TRBD2 identical over 12 bases. This CDR3 has 20 residues. Germline-derived CDR1 and CDR2 are SGHAT and FQDESV (reference sequence). V was pared by 1 base and J by 0 bases, with 7 bases of the junction left unmatched. The CDR3 DNA is TGTGCCAGCAGCTTAGGGTCACTAGCGGGAGGCGTCTCTGGGGCCAACGTCCTGACTTTC. It yields the protein CASSLGSLAGGVSGANVLTF.

The rearrangement joins TRBV29-1 to TRBJ1-2; possible D gene TRBD1, 5 bases. The V end lost 3 bases, the J end lost 9 bases, and 8 bases lay between the germline ends. Germline-derived CDR1 and CDR2 are SQVTM and ANQGSEA. This CDR3 region has 10 residues. The CDR3 loop reads CSVDQGRYTF. The CDR3, as DNA: TGCAGCGTTGACCAGGGTCGCTACACCTTC.

V usage is TRBV2 and J usage is TRBJ2-3, with 9 bases aligning to TRBD1. The germline V gene has CDR1 SNHLY and CDR2 FYNNEI. The CDR3 totals 15 residues. J gave up 3 bases and V 6 bases, and 7 bases lay outside the gene matches. DNA for the CDR3: TGTGCCAGCAGGGAAACAGGGGGCAGGACAGATACGCAGTATTTT. Amino acids: CASRETGGRTDTQYF.

CDR3 residues: CAWSAQREQYF. CDR3 coding DNA: TGTGCCTGGAGTGCCCAAAGGGAGCAGTACTTC. The genes are TRBV30 and TRBJ2-7; D unclear. CDR3 size: 11 residues. V gave up 1 base and J gave up 7 bases, with 8 bases separating them. CDR1 is GTSNPN, CDR2 SVGIG, per germline (reference sequence).